The source of this T cell receptor beta chain is a study of cytomegalovirus exposure and HLA in healthy donors. Study details: A data release that came early held approximately 85 million unique TCRs from HLA-typed donors. Out of 398 genotyped donors, roughly 83% belonged to the Caucasian-associated ancestry cluster. General study findings and limits: For TCR beta chains, V- and J-gene trimming was later linked to a missense DCLRE1C variant.

About this clone: Its antigen is currently unknown.

Per the germline V gene, CDR1 is MNHEY and CDR2 is SMNVEV (reference sequence). The V and J ends lost 0 bases and 0 bases respectively, with 18 bases between them. This CDR3 contains 18 residues. Researchers ran the PCR with 60 Vbeta and 13 Jbeta primers. Per the original data handling: Unique TCR beta chains numbered around 80 million in a later analysis, with around 10 million shared. Method: immunoSEQ multiplex PCR; TCRdb's copy keeps in-frame clones and lacks some. From that table come the V and J calls and clone size; the DNA was used to work out D and trimming. The top ten clones hold 1.5% to 2% of a sample with about 98,000 clones, about 74% of them seen once.

This TCR was sampled from a male donor in good health and CMV-seronegative. V and J are TRBV27 and TRBJ2-7; tentatively, D is TRBD1 (6 bases). The sequenced sample consisted of PBMCs. CDR3 protein: CASSLSRLRTEISYEQYF. CDR3 in DNA: TGTGCCAGCAGTTTATCGAGGCTCAGGACAGAGATCTCCTACGAGCAGTACTTC.